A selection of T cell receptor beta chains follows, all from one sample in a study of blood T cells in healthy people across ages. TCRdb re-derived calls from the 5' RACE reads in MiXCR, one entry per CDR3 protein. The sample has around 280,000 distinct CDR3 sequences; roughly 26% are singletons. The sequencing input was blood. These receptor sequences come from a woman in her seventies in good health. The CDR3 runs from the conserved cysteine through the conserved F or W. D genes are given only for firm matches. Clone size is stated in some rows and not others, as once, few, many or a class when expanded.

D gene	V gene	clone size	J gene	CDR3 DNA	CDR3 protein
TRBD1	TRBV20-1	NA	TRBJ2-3	TGCAGTGCCCCACCGACAGGGGGCACAGATACGCAGTATTTT	CSAPPTGGTDTQYF
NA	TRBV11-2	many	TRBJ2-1	TGTGCCAGCAGCTTAAACGGGATCGCTGAGCAGTTCTTC	CASSLNGIAEQFF
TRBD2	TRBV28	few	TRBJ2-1	TGTGCCAGCAGTTCCCCGGGACTAGCGTCAAGTTATGAGCAGTTCTTC	CASSSPGLASSYEQFF
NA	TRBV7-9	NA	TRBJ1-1	TGTGCCAGCATCCGGGCGGTGGATATTGTAACTGAAGCTTTCTTT	CASIRAVDIVTEAFF
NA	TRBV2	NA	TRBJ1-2	TGTGCCAGCAGTGAAGCGCTGGGAGGTGAGGGCTACACCTTC	CASSEALGGEGYTF
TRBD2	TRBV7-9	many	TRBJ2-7	TGTGCCAGCAGCGGTAGCGGGTACGGCGAGCAGTACTTC	CASSGSGYGEQYF
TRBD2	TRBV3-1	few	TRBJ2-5	TGTGCCAGCAGCAGGACTAGGGAGACCCAGTACTTC	CASSRTRETQYF
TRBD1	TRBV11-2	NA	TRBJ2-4	TGTGCCAGCAGCTTAAGGGGGCTTGTGGAGGCCAAAAACATTCAGTACTTC	CASSLRGLVEAKNIQYF
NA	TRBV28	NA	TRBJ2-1	TGTGCCAGCAGTCTAACTACATTCTGGGATGAGCAGTTCTTC	CASSLTTFWDEQFF
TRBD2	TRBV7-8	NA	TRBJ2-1	TGTGCCAGCAGCTCAGGACTAGCGGGAAACCTCCTGAGCTCCTACAATGAGCAGTTCTTC	CASSSGLAGNLLSSYNEQFF
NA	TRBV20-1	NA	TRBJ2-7	TGCAGTGCTCCACTGCGGGTAGAGCAGTACTTC	CSAPLRVEQYF
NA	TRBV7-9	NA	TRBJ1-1	TGTGCCAGCAGCTTAGGGCTTCCTGGGAACACTGAAGCTTTCTTT	CASSLGLPGNTEAFF
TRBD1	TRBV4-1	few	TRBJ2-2	TGCGCCAGCAGACCCGGGACAGGGAACACCGGGGAGCTGTTTTTT	CASRPGTGNTGELFF
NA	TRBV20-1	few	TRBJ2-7	TGCAGTGCTAGAAAGTCAGCCGGAGCCTACGAGCAGTACTTC	CSARKSAGAYEQYF
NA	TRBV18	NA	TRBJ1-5	TGTGCCAGCTCACCCCGGATCGCGGCAGACAATCAGCCCCAGCATTTT	CASSPRIAADNQPQHF
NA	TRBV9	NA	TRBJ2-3	TGTGCCAGCAGCCGAGGGGGACTGGGGGACAACACAGATACGCAGTATTTT	CASSRGGLGDNTDTQYF
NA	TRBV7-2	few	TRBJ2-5	TGTGCCATTGGGGAGACCCAGTACTTC	CAIGETQYF
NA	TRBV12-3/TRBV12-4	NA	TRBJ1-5	TGTGCCAGCAGTTTCGGGCGTTCAAATCAGCCCCAGCATTTT	CASSFGRSNQPQHF
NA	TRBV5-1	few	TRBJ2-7	TGCGCCAGCAGCCTGCAGGAGGGGATGTACGAGCAGTACTTC	CASSLQEGMYEQYF
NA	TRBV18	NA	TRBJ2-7	TGTGCCAGCTCACCTGGCGGTGGGAGCTCCTACGAGCAGTACTTC	CASSPGGGSSYEQYF
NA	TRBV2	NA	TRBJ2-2	TGTGCCAGCAGCGATAGACCTGACACCGGGGAGCTGTTTTTT	CASSDRPDTGELFF
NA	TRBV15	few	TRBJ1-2	TGTGCCACCAGCAGAGATAGGGGACGGCTCTATGGCTACACCTTC	CATSRDRGRLYGYTF
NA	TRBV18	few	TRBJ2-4	TGTGCCAGCTCACCGATCCTTACAGTGGCCAAAAACATTCAGTACTTC	CASSPILTVAKNIQYF
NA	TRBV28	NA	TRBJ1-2	TGTGCCAGCAGTTTTTTGAATGGCTACACCTTC	CASSFLNGYTF
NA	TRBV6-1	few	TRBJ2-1	TGTGCCAGCAGTGAAGCCGGGGCTAGCTCCTACAATGAGCAGTTCTTC	CASSEAGASSYNEQFF
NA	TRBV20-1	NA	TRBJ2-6	TGCAGTGCTCCCAGGGGATCTGGGGCCAACGTCCTGACTTTC	CSAPRGSGANVLTF
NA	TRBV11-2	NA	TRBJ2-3	TGTGCCAGCAGCTTAGGAGGGTTGGCGCAGTATTTT	CASSLGGLAQYF
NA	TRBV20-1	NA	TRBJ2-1	TGCAGTGCTTTGTCGTTATTAGGAAATGAGCAGTTCTTC	CSALSLLGNEQFF
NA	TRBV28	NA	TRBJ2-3	TGTGCCAGCACGCTAGCAAGCACAGATACGCAGTATTTT	CASTLASTDTQYF
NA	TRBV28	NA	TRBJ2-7	TGTGCCAGCAGTTCCAGACAGGCACAGGGCGAGCAGTACTTC	CASSSRQAQGEQYF
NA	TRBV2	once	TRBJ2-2	TGTGCCAGCAGGGACCTTTCCCAGAACACCGGGGAGCTGTTTTTT	CASRDLSQNTGELFF
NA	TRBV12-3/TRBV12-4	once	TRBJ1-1	TGTGCCAGCATTGAGTCGGGGGCACTAACTGAACCTTTCTTT	CASIESGALTEPFF